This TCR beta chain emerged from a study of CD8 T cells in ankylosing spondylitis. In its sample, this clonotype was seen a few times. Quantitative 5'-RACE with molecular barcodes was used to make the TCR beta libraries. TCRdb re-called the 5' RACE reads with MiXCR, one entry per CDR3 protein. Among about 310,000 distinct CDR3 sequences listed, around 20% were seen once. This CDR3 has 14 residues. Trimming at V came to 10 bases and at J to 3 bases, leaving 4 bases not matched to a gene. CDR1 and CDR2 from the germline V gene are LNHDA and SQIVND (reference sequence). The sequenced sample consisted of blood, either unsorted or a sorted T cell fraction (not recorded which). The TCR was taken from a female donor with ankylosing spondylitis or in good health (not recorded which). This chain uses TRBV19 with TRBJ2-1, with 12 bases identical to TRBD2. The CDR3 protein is CATRTSGNYNEQFF. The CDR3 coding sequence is TGTGCCACTCGGACTAGCGGGAACTACAATGAGCAGTTCTTC.